This T cell receptor (beta chain) was obtained from a study of T cell clonality in common variable immunodeficiency (dated by TCRdb to the mid-2010s). The study at large found these results: CVID subjects shared fewer TCRbeta clones with each other than healthy controls did (p < 0.0001). TCRbeta clonality was higher in CVID subjects than in healthy controls (t-test p = 0.018), and the increase was most characteristic of about a third of subjects. CVID TCRbeta sequences were reported to have fewer deletions and N-nucleotide insertions and to lack highly modified clones with 13 or more V deletions. Correlations between repertoire features and clinical complications were limited by patient heterogeneity within the CVID cohort. It was noted by the authors that sequencing of the repertoires of T cell subpopulations would be needed to clarify the cause of the increased clonality in CVID. Even though DNA input was equal, the average per sample came to 82,000 or so unique sequences for controls compared with about 34,000 for CVID samples.

After removal of 3 bases from V and 3 bases from J, the junction retains 5 bases not matched to a gene. CDR1 and CDR2, looked up from the germline V gene, are MNHNS and SASEGT. The CDR3 sequence holds 16 residues, the cysteine and phenylalanine included. Shown are 39 bases from within the CDR3, in frame from base 1. For sequencing input, CVID and control samples contributed equivalent amounts of genomic DNA. For every sample, a 60 bp segment covering the rearranged TCRbeta CDR3 region was amplified and then sequenced. The immunoSEQ assay, a bias-corrected multiplex PCR combined with high-throughput sequencing, was used to amplify TCRbeta. The original methods were these. Every unique nucleotide sequence was considered a clone and was annotated with V, D and J genes, copy number and frequency. Sequences were labeled productive if in frame, and non-productive if out of frame or containing stop codons. As previously described, clonality was computed from Shannon's entropy. The predicted amino acid sequences of productive clones were used to derive mean CDR3 Kyte-Doolittle hydropathy. Using the R hclust function, scaled V gene usage was clustered hierarchically with Manhattan distance and complete linkage. Sharing of clones by CDR3 amino acid sequence was evaluated through resampling of 12 repertoires per group over 100 rounds. The repertoires were searched for over 55 published EBV-specific and some 240 published CMV-specific TCRbeta sequences. Two CVID samples that yielded fewer than 10,000 sequences were excluded from the analysis, so roughly 42 CVID repertoires were retained. TCRdb holds this immuneACCESS table with in-frame rearrangements only. Some clones are missing; in checked studies, unresolved V genes explain under half, and the rest has no known cause. V and J calls and clone size are those listed in that table; D and trimming were worked out from the DNA. The sample records 35,000 or so clones, none occurring a single time. The ten largest clones represent under 3.5% of the sample.

Both CVID patients and healthy controls were predominantly of Caucasian heritage. Heparinized peripheral whole blood samples of 5 to 8 ml were collected from each donor. TCRbeta CDR3 repertoires were sequenced from genomic DNA of adults with common variable immune deficiency (CVID) and healthy adult controls. The control group comprised about 22 healthy adult volunteers, about 12 female and around ten male, aged roughly 23 to 66 years with a mean age of approximately 30. Diluted blood was density-centrifuged over Hypaque 1077 or Ficoll-Paque to isolate peripheral blood mononuclear cells. Genomic DNA was obtained from unsorted mononuclear cells using either Qiagen column purification or a centrifugation-based method. This clone was counted ten times or more. The antigen this receptor binds is unknown. Coverage ceases 3 residues before the CDR3 finishes, and the germline J gene fills in the end.

The chain links TRBV6-1 with TRBJ2-1; TRBD2 agrees with 10 junctional bases. The source of this sequence is a person aged 18 to 75 in good health. Sequencing input: peripheral blood mononuclear cells. The CDR3 loop reads CASSEGGLASYNEQFF. CDR3 bases read: TGTGCCAGCAGTGAGGGGGGACTAGCGAGCTACAATGAG.